The present T cell receptor beta chain was sequenced within a study of blood T cell repertoires in COVID-19. Background on the study: Whether acute or convalescent, the COVID-19 samples came from the United States, Italy and Spain.

Trimming stripped 6 bases from V and 0 bases from J, with 12 bases between. The CDR3 has 15 amino acids. Germline CDR1 reads KGHDR; CDR2 reads SFDVKD. Per the original methods: Reference gene primer amplification in the assay estimated nucleated cell counts. The data were produced by immunoSEQ multiplex PCR, yet TCRdb's version contains in-frame clones alone and is incomplete. V, J and clone size were drawn from that table, and D and trimming were deduced from the DNA. The data show under 350,000 clones, about 86% seen once. Everyone who took part was about 18 to 89 years old, and they came from 24 US areas. Membership in each cohort depended on participant-reported clinical history.

Sequenced material: PBMCs or T cells enriched from blood (not recorded which). The chain combines TRBV24-1 with TRBJ2-3, with D possibly matching TRBD2 (5 bases). The sequence derives from a woman aged 40-49 years with acute COVID-19. CDR3 protein: CATSPADTSTDTQYF. CDR3 bases: TGTGCCACCAGTCCAGCGGATACCAGCACAGATACGCAGTATTTT.